A single sample is the source of the 10 T cell receptor beta chains below, sequenced in a study of blood T cells in healthy people across ages. Combining a sample-barcoded 5' primer with a J-beta primer mix, a second PCR ran for about 6 to 12 cycles. TCRdb fed the 5' RACE reads into MiXCR, producing one record per CDR3 protein. The profile shows approximately 960,000 distinct CDR3 sequences, under 35% of them singletons. These records were also assigned to another study, of T cells of mothers and their children.

The sequenced material came from blood. The receptors were sampled from a woman aged 40-49 years in good health.

Of note for this clonotype: Possible read error: a much larger clone is one base away. The rearrangement joins TRBV6-6 to TRBJ2-7, with unresolved D. The CDR3 is 12 amino acids. CDR1 and CDR2 (germline): MNHNY, SVGAGI (reference sequence). Trimming shortened V by 8 bases and J by 0 bases, and 8 bases separated the two germline ends. CDR3 in amino acids: CASGHLSYEQYF. CDR3 bases: TGTGCCAGCGGCCACCTCTCCTACGAGCAGTACTTC.

This chain connects TRBV9 to TRBJ1-1; the D gene is possibly TRBD1 (6 bases). Between the trimmed V and J ends, which lost 3 bases and 4 bases, there was a span of 10 bases. Germline CDR1 reads SGDLS; CDR2 reads YYNGEE. The CDR3 has 13 amino acids. CDR3 nucleotides: TGTGCCAGCAGCGATACAGGGTCCACTGAAGCTTTCTTT. Its translation: CASSDTGSTEAFF.

Ten or more counts support this clonotype. J is TRBJ2-3 and V is TRBV20-1, with D perhaps TRBD2 (6 bases). The CDR3 runs to 15 residues. V lost 0 bases to trimming and J lost 1 base, with 11 bases between them. Germline CDR1 is DFQATT and CDR2 is SNEGSKA (reference sequence). The CDR3 spells CSARDPSERTDTQYF. In DNA form, the CDR3 reads TGCAGTGCTAGAGACCCTAGCGAACGCACAGATACGCAGTATTTT.

The gene calls are TRBV4-3 and TRBJ1-1; unclear D gene. V lost 4 bases and J lost 2, with 11 bases in between. CDR3 size: 14 residues. Germline loops: CDR1 LGHNA, CDR2 YSLEER. The CDR3 DNA reads TGCGCCAGCAGCCTAGACTGGGGAAACACTGAAGCTTTCTTT. This translates into CASSLDWGNTEAFF.

This chain joins TRBV20-1 and TRBJ2-7; maybe TRBD2 (5 bases). The germline V gene encodes CDR1 DFQATT and CDR2 SNEGSKA (reference sequence). The length of the CDR3 is 12 residues. The CDR3 coding sequence is TGCAGGGCGCGGACTGCCTCCTACGAGCAGTACTTC. Translated: CRARTASYEQYF.

This clonotype was detected ten times or more. The chain carries TRBV28 and TRBJ1-5; TRBD1 agrees at 7 bases. Trimming took 4 bases from V and 0 from J; bases not matched to a gene: 3. This CDR3 is 15 amino acids long. The germline V gene encodes CDR1 MDHEN and CDR2 SYDVKM. The CDR3, as DNA: TGTGCCAGCAGTTCAGGGACAGTTAGCAATCAGCCCCAGCATTTT. Amino acids: CASSSGTVSNQPQHF.

The chain links TRBV12-3 or TRBV12-4 to TRBJ2-3; 14 nucleotides align to TRBD2. This CDR3 has 21 residues. V lost 4 bases to trimming and J lost 2 bases; unmatched junction nucleotides: 17. CDR3: CASSSTGTSGGYPPPTDTQYF. The DNA for the CDR3 is TGTGCCAGCAGTTCCACTGGGACTAGCGGGGGCTATCCCCCCCCCACAGATACGCAGTATTTT.

The rearrangement links TRBV4-3 to TRBJ2-7; a weak D match, TRBD1 (6 bases). The CDR3 is 15 residues long. V lost 0 bases to trimming and J lost 2 bases, with 11 bases between them. CDR1 LGHNA and CDR2 YSLEER come from the germline V gene. The chain's CDR3 is CASSQDRSGAYEQYF. The CDR3 coding sequence is TGCGCCAGCAGCCAAGATAGGTCAGGGGCCTACGAGCAGTACTTC.

This chain connects TRBV5-1 to TRBJ1-3; 10 bases match TRBD1. After removal of 4 bases from V and 3 bases from J, the junction contained 4 bases not matched to a gene. The CDR3 sequence is 15 residues long. CDR1 is SGHRS and CDR2 is YFSETQ in the germline V gene. Written as DNA, the CDR3 is TGCGCCAGCAGCGCCGGACAGGGGGATGGAAACACCATATATTTT. Translated: CASSAGQGDGNTIYF.

This clonotype was detected only once. The chain couples TRBV7-2 to TRBJ1-2; D not resolved. The V and J ends lost 1 base and 1 base respectively, with 10 bases between them. Germline V lookup: CDR1 SGHTA, CDR2 FQGNSA. The CDR3 loop spans 15 amino acids. CDR3 sequence reads: CASSLDQYNNYGYTF. DNA of the CDR3: TGTGCCAGCAGCTTAGATCAGTACAATAACTATGGCTACACCTTC.